A selection of T cell receptor beta chains follows, all from one sample in a study of OX40 agonist ivuxolimab in advanced cancers. Only in-frame clones appear in the TCRdb table, and some are missing; sequencing was by immunoSEQ multiplex PCR. Of about 48,000 clones detected, 84% appear once; the ten largest clones hold more than 0.95%. The source was CD4+ or CD8+ T cells sorted from blood, collected in a trial of the OX40 agonist ivuxolimab. Receptors originate from an adult with an advanced solid tumor such as melanoma, head and neck, liver or kidney cancer. Both conserved end residues are part of each CDR3. D genes are given only for firm matches. Part of the rows lack a size; the others show once, few, many or a class for expanded clones.

CDR3aa: CASSPQVPSGGRDTQYF
CDR3nt: TGCGCCAGCAGCCCCCAGGTTCCTAGCGGGGGGCGGGATACGCAGTATTTT
j_gene: TRBJ2-3
d_gene: TRBD2
v_gene: TRBV4-3
abundance: few

CDR3aa: CASSLAELPYGYTF
CDR3nt: TGTGCCAGCAGCTTGGCTGAACTCCCTTATGGCTACACCTTC
j_gene: TRBJ1-2
d_gene: NA
v_gene: TRBV5-8
abundance: NA

CDR3aa: CASSYPAATGICEQYF
CDR3nt: TGTGCCAGCAGTTACCCAGCCGCGACAGGGATCTGCGAGCAGTACTTC
j_gene: TRBJ2-7
d_gene: TRBD1
v_gene: TRBV6-5
abundance: NA

CDR3aa: CASSPKGTGGLETQYF
CDR3nt: TGTGCCAGCAGCCCGAAAGGGACTGGAGGGTTAGAGACCCAGTACTTC
j_gene: TRBJ2-5
d_gene: NA
v_gene: TRBV5-6
abundance: NA

CDR3aa: CASSFLMAKLAKNIQYF
CDR3nt: TGTGCCAGCAGCTTTTTGATGGCGAAGCTAGCCAAAAACATTCAGTACTTC
j_gene: TRBJ2-4
d_gene: NA
v_gene: TRBV7-8
abundance: NA

CDR3aa: CASSLAPKGAGNEQFF
CDR3nt: TGCGCCAGCAGCTTGGCCCCCAAGGGGGCTGGAAATGAGCAGTTCTTC
j_gene: TRBJ2-1
d_gene: TRBD1
v_gene: TRBV5-1
abundance: NA

CDR3aa: CASSSGDYEQYF
CDR3nt: TGTGCCAGCAGCTCCGGCGACTACGAGCAGTACTTC
j_gene: TRBJ2-7
d_gene: NA
v_gene: TRBV11-1
abundance: NA

CDR3aa: CASRNRDNSYEQYF
CDR3nt: TGTGCCAGCAGGAACCGGGACAACTCCTACGAGCAGTACTTC
j_gene: TRBJ2-7
d_gene: NA
v_gene: TRBV2
abundance: NA

CDR3aa: CAISGVAGGELFF
CDR3nt: TGTGCCATCAGTGGAGTAGCGGGCGGGGAGCTGTTTTTT
j_gene: TRBJ2-2
d_gene: TRBD2
v_gene: TRBV10-3
abundance: NA

CDR3aa: CASSWGPNTEAFF
CDR3nt: TGTGCCAGCAGCTGGGGCCCAAACACTGAAGCTTTCTTT
j_gene: TRBJ1-1
d_gene: NA
v_gene: TRBV5-6
abundance: NA

CDR3aa: CASSIPGQQNTDTQYF
CDR3nt: TGTGCCAGTAGTATCCCGGGACAGCAAAACACAGATACGCAGTATTTT
j_gene: TRBJ2-3
d_gene: TRBD1
v_gene: TRBV19
abundance: NA

CDR3aa: CASSEGLTSYEQYF
CDR3nt: TGCGCCAGCAGCGAGGGACTCACCTCCTACGAGCAGTACTTC
j_gene: TRBJ2-7
d_gene: NA
v_gene: TRBV5-1
abundance: NA

CDR3aa: CASSYLGGMNTEAFF
CDR3nt: TGTGCCAGCAGCTATCTGGGGGGTATGAACACTGAAGCTTTCTTT
j_gene: TRBJ1-1
d_gene: NA
v_gene: TRBV7-3
abundance: NA

CDR3aa: CASSPQIYEQYF
CDR3nt: TGTGCCAGCAGTCCCCAGATTTACGAGCAGTACTTC
j_gene: TRBJ2-7
d_gene: NA
v_gene: TRBV2
abundance: NA

CDR3aa: CASSSRDSGTYTDTQYF
CDR3nt: TGTGCCAGCAGCTCTCGGGACTCCGGAACCTACACAGATACGCAGTATTTT
j_gene: TRBJ2-3
d_gene: NA
v_gene: TRBV7-6
abundance: NA

CDR3aa: CASSAQDFNGKLFF
CDR3nt: TGTGCCAGCAGTGCTCAAGATTTTAACGGAAAACTGTTTTTT
j_gene: TRBJ1-4
d_gene: NA
v_gene: TRBV2
abundance: NA

CDR3aa: CAWSVSRGTEAFF
CDR3nt: TGTGCCTGGAGTGTAAGTCGGGGAACTGAAGCTTTCTTT
j_gene: TRBJ1-1
d_gene: NA
v_gene: TRBV30
abundance: NA

CDR3aa: CASRLTSGRARADTQYF
CDR3nt: TGTGCCAGCAGACTAACTAGCGGGAGGGCCCGGGCAGATACGCAGTATTTT
j_gene: TRBJ2-3
d_gene: TRBD2
v_gene: TRBV5-4
abundance: NA

CDR3aa: CASSWGSVKNIQYF
CDR3nt: TGTGCCAGCAGCTGGGGGTCGGTTAAAAACATTCAGTACTTC
j_gene: TRBJ2-4
d_gene: NA
v_gene: TRBV5-6
abundance: NA

CDR3aa: CASSPGGGFEQYF
CDR3nt: TGTGCCAGCAGCCCCGGGGGGGGGTTCGAGCAGTACTTC
j_gene: TRBJ2-7
d_gene: TRBD2
v_gene: TRBV7-8
abundance: NA

CDR3aa: CASSLRSGNSPLHF
CDR3nt: TGTGCCAGCAGCCTCCGTTCAGGGAATTCACCCCTCCACTTT
j_gene: TRBJ1-6
d_gene: NA
v_gene: TRBV7-2
abundance: NA

CDR3aa: CASSPLRDNEQFF
CDR3nt: TGCGCCAGCAGCCCCTTGCGGGACAATGAGCAGTTCTTC
j_gene: TRBJ2-1
d_gene: NA
v_gene: TRBV4-3
abundance: NA

CDR3aa: CASSKAGRNTGELFF
CDR3nt: TGTGCCAGTAGCAAAGCCGGCAGAAACACCGGGGAGCTGTTTTTT
j_gene: TRBJ2-2
d_gene: NA
v_gene: TRBV19
abundance: NA

CDR3aa: CASSSPRYNEQFF
CDR3nt: TGTGCCAGCAGCTCCCCCCGCTACAATGAGCAGTTCTTC
j_gene: TRBJ2-1
d_gene: NA
v_gene: TRBV13
abundance: NA

CDR3aa: CASSLGQAQETQYF
CDR3nt: TGTGCCAGCAGCTTGGGACAGGCACAAGAGACCCAGTACTTC
j_gene: TRBJ2-5
d_gene: NA
v_gene: TRBV5-4
abundance: NA

CDR3aa: CASSQDSLNTEAFF
CDR3nt: TGTGCCAGTAGCCAAGACAGCCTGAACACTGAAGCTTTCTTT
j_gene: TRBJ1-1
d_gene: NA
v_gene: TRBV19
abundance: NA

CDR3aa: CASSFQVWDNQPQHF
CDR3nt: TGTGCCAGCAGCTTCCAGGTTTGGGACAATCAGCCCCAGCATTTT
j_gene: TRBJ1-5
d_gene: NA
v_gene: TRBV7-8
abundance: NA

CDR3aa: CASSGRDRDYSLAKNIQYF
CDR3nt: TGTGCCAGCAGTGGCCGGGACAGAGATTATAGTCTAGCCAAAAACATTCAGTACTTC
j_gene: TRBJ2-4
d_gene: TRBD1
v_gene: TRBV6-1
abundance: NA

CDR3aa: CASSLYWGQPQHF
CDR3nt: TGTGCCAGCAGTTTATACTGGGGGCAGCCCCAGCATTTT
j_gene: TRBJ1-5
d_gene: NA
v_gene: TRBV11-2
abundance: NA

CDR3aa: CASAVGGTDTQYF
CDR3nt: TGTGCCAGTGCCGTGGGGGGCACAGATACGCAGTATTTT
j_gene: TRBJ2-3
d_gene: NA
v_gene: TRBV19
abundance: NA

CDR3aa: CASSTLAGATDTQYF
CDR3nt: TGCGCCAGCAGCACATTAGCGGGGGCCACAGATACGCAGTATTTT
j_gene: TRBJ2-3
d_gene: TRBD2
v_gene: TRBV4-3
abundance: NA

CDR3aa: CAISPRTSSVEQFF
CDR3nt: TGTGCCATCAGTCCCCGGACTAGCTCCGTTGAGCAGTTCTTC
j_gene: TRBJ2-1
d_gene: TRBD2
v_gene: TRBV10-3
abundance: few

CDR3aa: CASSTGTSYEQYF
CDR3nt: TGTGCCAGCAGCACCGGGACTTCCTACGAGCAGTACTTC
j_gene: TRBJ2-7
d_gene: NA
v_gene: TRBV5-4
abundance: NA

CDR3aa: CASRKLNEQFF
CDR3nt: TGTGCCAGCAGAAAACTCAATGAGCAGTTCTTC
j_gene: TRBJ2-1
d_gene: NA
v_gene: TRBV21-1
abundance: NA

CDR3aa: CATSRDHGAGTGQETQYF
CDR3nt: TGTGCCACCAGCAGAGATCACGGGGCTGGGACAGGCCAAGAGACCCAGTACTTC
j_gene: TRBJ2-5
d_gene: TRBD1
v_gene: TRBV15
abundance: NA

CDR3aa: CASSRGDQPQHF
CDR3nt: TGTGCCAGCAGCAGGGGGGATCAGCCCCAGCATTTT
j_gene: TRBJ1-5
d_gene: NA
v_gene: TRBV7-9
abundance: NA

CDR3aa: CASSIGQPGANVLTF
CDR3nt: TGTGCCAGCAGCATCGGACAGCCTGGGGCCAACGTCCTGACTTTC
j_gene: TRBJ2-6
d_gene: NA
v_gene: TRBV7-9
abundance: NA

CDR3aa: CSAGTGGTGANVLTF
CDR3nt: TGCAGCGCTGGGACAGGGGGTACTGGGGCCAACGTCCTGACTTTC
j_gene: TRBJ2-6
d_gene: TRBD1
v_gene: TRBV29-1
abundance: once

CDR3aa: CASRREQETQYF
CDR3nt: TGTGCCAGCAGGCGGGAGCAAGAGACCCAGTACTTC
j_gene: TRBJ2-5
d_gene: TRBD2
v_gene: TRBV11-3
abundance: NA

CDR3aa: CASSWGTGNTGELFF
CDR3nt: TGTGCCAGCAGCTGGGGGACAGGGAACACCGGGGAGCTGTTTTTT
j_gene: TRBJ2-2
d_gene: TRBD1
v_gene: TRBV5-6
abundance: NA

CDR3aa: CASSWAGCLQPQHF
CDR3nt: TGTGCCAGCTCCTGGGCCGGCTGTCTTCAGCCCCAGCATTTT
j_gene: TRBJ1-5
d_gene: NA
v_gene: TRBV21-1
abundance: NA

CDR3aa: CASSLRLAGGVNEQFF
CDR3nt: TGTGCCAGTAGTTTACGACTAGCGGGGGGAGTCAATGAGCAGTTCTTC
j_gene: TRBJ2-1
d_gene: TRBD2
v_gene: TRBV19
abundance: once

CDR3aa: CASSLRQTLDTEAFF
CDR3nt: TGTGCCAGCTCACTCAGACAGACGCTTGACACTGAAGCTTTCTTT
j_gene: TRBJ1-1
d_gene: NA
v_gene: TRBV18
abundance: NA

CDR3aa: CAISERVSGNTIYF
CDR3nt: TGTGCCATCAGTGAAAGAGTCTCTGGAAACACCATATATTTT
j_gene: TRBJ1-3
d_gene: NA
v_gene: TRBV10-3
abundance: NA

CDR3aa: CASSLGVPGELFF
CDR3nt: TGTGCCAGCAGTTTAGGGGTCCCCGGGGAGCTGTTTTTT
j_gene: TRBJ2-2
d_gene: NA
v_gene: TRBV6-5
abundance: NA